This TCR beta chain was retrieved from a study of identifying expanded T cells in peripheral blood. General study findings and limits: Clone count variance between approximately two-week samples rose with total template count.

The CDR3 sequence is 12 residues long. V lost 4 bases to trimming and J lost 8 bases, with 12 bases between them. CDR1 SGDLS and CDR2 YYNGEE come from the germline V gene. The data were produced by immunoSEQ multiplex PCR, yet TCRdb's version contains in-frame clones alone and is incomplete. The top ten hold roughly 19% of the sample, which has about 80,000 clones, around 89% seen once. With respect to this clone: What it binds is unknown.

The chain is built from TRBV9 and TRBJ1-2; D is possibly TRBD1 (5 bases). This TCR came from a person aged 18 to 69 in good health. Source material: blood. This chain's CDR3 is CASSSDKGGYTF. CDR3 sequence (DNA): TGTGCCAGCAGCTCCGACAAGGGGGGCTACACCTTC.